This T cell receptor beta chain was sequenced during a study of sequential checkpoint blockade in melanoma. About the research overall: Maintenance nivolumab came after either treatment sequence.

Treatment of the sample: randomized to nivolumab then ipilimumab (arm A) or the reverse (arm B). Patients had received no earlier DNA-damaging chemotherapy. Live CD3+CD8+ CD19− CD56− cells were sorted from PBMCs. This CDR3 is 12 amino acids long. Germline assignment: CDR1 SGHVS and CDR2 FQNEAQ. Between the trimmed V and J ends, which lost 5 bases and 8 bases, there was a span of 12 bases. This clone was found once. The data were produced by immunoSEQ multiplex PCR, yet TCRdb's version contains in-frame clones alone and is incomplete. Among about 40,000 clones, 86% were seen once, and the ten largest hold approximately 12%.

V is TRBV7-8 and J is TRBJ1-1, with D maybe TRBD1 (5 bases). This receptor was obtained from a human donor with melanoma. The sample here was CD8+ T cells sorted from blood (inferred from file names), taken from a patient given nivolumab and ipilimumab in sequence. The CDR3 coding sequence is TGTGCCAGCAGCCTTCGACAGAGGGAAGCTTTCTTT. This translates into CASSLRQREAFF.